A selection of T cell receptor beta chains follows, all from one sample in a study of regulatory T cells in long-lasting Graves disease. TCRdb passed the multiplex PCR reads through MiXCR, listing each CDR3 protein once. The table includes more than 300,000 distinct CDR3 sequences, approximately 23% detected once. The material sequenced was peripheral blood mononuclear cells (PBMCs), taken when the disease was refractory, from a patient treated with antithyroid drugs. These receptors all stem from a woman aged 40 to 50 with Graves disease. CDR3s include the opening cysteine and the closing phenylalanine or tryptophan. A D gene is named only where the DNA matches it firmly. For some rows the clone size is stated as once, few or many, or as a class when expanded; others skip it.

d_gene: .; j_gene: TRBJ2-3; abundance: few; v_gene: TRBV20-1; CDR3nt: TGCAGTGCTAGAGTCTCCCTAAACACAGATACGCAGTATTTT; CDR3aa: CSARVSLNTDTQYF
d_gene: TRBD2; j_gene: TRBJ2-1; abundance: .; v_gene: TRBV6-5; CDR3nt: TGTGCCAGCAGTTACGGGGTAGCGGGTATACTAAGTGTCAATGAGCAGTTCTTC; CDR3aa: CASSYGVAGILSVNEQFF
d_gene: .; j_gene: TRBJ2-7; abundance: .; v_gene: TRBV6-1; CDR3nt: TGTGCCAGCAGCCCTGAGGGTTTGCGCGAGCAGTACTTC; CDR3aa: CASSPEGLREQYF
d_gene: .; j_gene: TRBJ1-2; abundance: many; v_gene: TRBV7-3; CDR3nt: TGTGCCAGCAGCTTAAATGGGAATGGCTACACCTTC; CDR3aa: CASSLNGNGYTF
d_gene: .; j_gene: TRBJ1-6; abundance: few; v_gene: TRBV11-2; CDR3nt: TGTGCCAGCAGCTTAGTAGAGAATTCACCCCTCCACTTT; CDR3aa: CASSLVENSPLHF
d_gene: .; j_gene: TRBJ2-3; abundance: .; v_gene: TRBV5-1; CDR3nt: TGCGCCAGCAGCTCCCAGGGACGAGATACGCAGTATTTT; CDR3aa: CASSSQGRDTQYF
d_gene: .; j_gene: TRBJ1-5; abundance: few; v_gene: TRBV20-1; CDR3nt: TGCAGTGCTAGAGATCATAAAGAGACAGGAGATAGCAATCAGCCCCAGCATTTT; CDR3aa: CSARDHKETGDSNQPQHF
d_gene: .; j_gene: TRBJ1-3; abundance: few; v_gene: TRBV30; CDR3nt: TGTGCCTGGAGGCAAGTGGGGTTCGGAAACACCATATATTTT; CDR3aa: CAWRQVGFGNTIYF
d_gene: .; j_gene: TRBJ1-4; abundance: few; v_gene: TRBV5-1; CDR3nt: TGCGCCAGCAGCTACGACAGGACTAATGAAAAACTGTTTTTT; CDR3aa: CASSYDRTNEKLFF
d_gene: .; j_gene: TRBJ2-2; abundance: .; v_gene: TRBV10-3; CDR3nt: TGTGCCGTGAAAGGGATGGATGAAAACACCGGGGAGCTGTTTTTT; CDR3aa: CAVKGMDENTGELFF
d_gene: TRBD1; j_gene: TRBJ2-7; abundance: many; v_gene: TRBV7-9; CDR3nt: TGTGCCAGCACCTCACCGAGGGACAGCGCTCACTACGAGCAGTACTTC; CDR3aa: CASTSPRDSAHYEQYF
d_gene: TRBD2; j_gene: TRBJ2-3; abundance: few; v_gene: TRBV5-1; CDR3nt: TGCGCCAGCAGCTTGGCGGCTAGCGGTCGAGCGTATTTT; CDR3aa: CASSLAASGRAYF
d_gene: TRBD2; j_gene: TRBJ2-7; abundance: many; v_gene: TRBV28; CDR3nt: TGTGCCAGCAGTGCCCTGCCGGGACTAGTCACCTACGAGCAGTACTTC; CDR3aa: CASSALPGLVTYEQYF
d_gene: TRBD1; j_gene: TRBJ1-1; abundance: .; v_gene: TRBV19; CDR3nt: TGTGCCAGTAAACGGGGACAGGACACTGAAGCTTTCTTT; CDR3aa: CASKRGQDTEAFF
d_gene: .; j_gene: TRBJ1-5; abundance: .; v_gene: TRBV24-1; CDR3nt: TGTGCCACCAGTGATTTGCTGGAGAGGGGGAATAGCAATCAGCCCCAGCATTTT; CDR3aa: CATSDLLERGNSNQPQHF
d_gene: TRBD1; j_gene: TRBJ2-7; abundance: many; v_gene: TRBV6-1; CDR3nt: TGTGCCAGCAGAAACTACCGGGACAGACCATACGAGCAGTACTTC; CDR3aa: CASRNYRDRPYEQYF
d_gene: .; j_gene: TRBJ1-1; abundance: .; v_gene: TRBV9; CDR3nt: TGTGCCAGCAGCAGGAAAGGGTGGACTGAAGCTTTCTTT; CDR3aa: CASSRKGWTEAFF
d_gene: TRBD1; j_gene: TRBJ1-4; abundance: many; v_gene: TRBV12-3/TRBV12-4; CDR3nt: TGTGCCAGCAGTGGACGGGACAGGGGACGAGGTGAAAAACTGTTTTTT; CDR3aa: CASSGRDRGRGEKLFF
d_gene: TRBD2; j_gene: TRBJ2-2; abundance: few; v_gene: TRBV3-1; CDR3nt: TGTGCCAGCAGCAAGCGGGGGTCGGTCACCGGGGAGCTGTTTTTT; CDR3aa: CASSKRGSVTGELFF
d_gene: .; j_gene: TRBJ2-5; abundance: many; v_gene: TRBV10-3; CDR3nt: TGTGCCACCAGGCCCGGGGTAGTAAGCGTCCCCCAAGAGACCCAGTACTTC; CDR3aa: CATRPGVVSVPQETQYF
d_gene: .; j_gene: TRBJ2-2; abundance: .; v_gene: TRBV2; CDR3nt: TGTGCCAGAAACTCGGCCGGGGAGCTGTTTTTT; CDR3aa: CARNSAGELFF
d_gene: .; j_gene: TRBJ1-1; abundance: .; v_gene: TRBV19; CDR3nt: TGTGCCAGTAGTATTATTGGGGGGACCACTGAAGCTTTCTTT; CDR3aa: CASSIIGGTTEAFF
d_gene: .; j_gene: TRBJ2-2; abundance: many; v_gene: TRBV6-1; CDR3nt: TGTGCCACTAGGCACACCGGGGAGCTGTTTTTT; CDR3aa: CATRHTGELFF
d_gene: .; j_gene: TRBJ1-1; abundance: many; v_gene: TRBV6-1; CDR3nt: TGTGCCAGCGCGGCGAGGGTAGGCACTGAAGCTTTCTTT; CDR3aa: CASAARVGTEAFF
d_gene: .; j_gene: TRBJ2-5; abundance: few; v_gene: TRBV11-2; CDR3nt: TGTGCCAGCAGCCGGGCGGCGGGCGGGGTCCAAGAGACCCAGTACTTC; CDR3aa: CASSRAAGGVQETQYF
d_gene: .; j_gene: TRBJ2-1; abundance: .; v_gene: TRBV28; CDR3nt: TGTGCCAGCACCTGGGGCGGGACTTACAATGAGCAGTTCTTC; CDR3aa: CASTWGGTYNEQFF
d_gene: .; j_gene: TRBJ1-5; abundance: many; v_gene: TRBV20-1; CDR3nt: TGCAGTGCCCGAGGGAGCGTCGGCGGGAGCAATCAGCCCCAGCATTTT; CDR3aa: CSARGSVGGSNQPQHF
d_gene: TRBD1; j_gene: TRBJ1-3; abundance: .; v_gene: TRBV12-3/TRBV12-4; CDR3nt: TGTGCCAGCAGACTGGACAGGTCTATCTCTGGAAACACCATATATTTT; CDR3aa: CASRLDRSISGNTIYF
d_gene: .; j_gene: TRBJ2-2; abundance: few; v_gene: TRBV6-5; CDR3nt: TGTGCCAGCAGTTACTCGTTGGGGGCTGGCGGGGAGCTGTTTTTT; CDR3aa: CASSYSLGAGGELFF
d_gene: .; j_gene: TRBJ1-5; abundance: many; v_gene: TRBV2; CDR3nt: TGTGCCAGCCTCCGGGACCCCCCTAATCAGCCCCAGCATTTT; CDR3aa: CASLRDPPNQPQHF
d_gene: TRBD1; j_gene: TRBJ1-1; abundance: few; v_gene: TRBV5-1; CDR3nt: TGCGCCAGCAGCCTACGGGACAGGGGGCTCACTGAAGCTTTCTTT; CDR3aa: CASSLRDRGLTEAFF
d_gene: .; j_gene: TRBJ1-1; abundance: .; v_gene: TRBV7-6; CDR3nt: TGTGCCAGCAGCTATACGGACGGGGGCACTGAAGCTTTCTTT; CDR3aa: CASSYTDGGTEAFF
d_gene: TRBD2; j_gene: TRBJ2-1; abundance: many; v_gene: TRBV2; CDR3nt: TGTGCCAGCAGTACCAGCGGGAGAGGGAATGAGCAGTTCTTC; CDR3aa: CASSTSGRGNEQFF
d_gene: TRBD2; j_gene: TRBJ2-3; abundance: .; v_gene: TRBV28; CDR3nt: TGTGCCAGCATCCCCATGGACGGCGGGAGGGGATGGGATACGCAGTATTTT; CDR3aa: CASIPMDGGRGWDTQYF
d_gene: .; j_gene: TRBJ2-7; abundance: .; v_gene: TRBV27; CDR3nt: TGTGCCAGCGGCCGGGACTCCCCCTACGAGCAGTACTTC; CDR3aa: CASGRDSPYEQYF
d_gene: TRBD1; j_gene: TRBJ2-7; abundance: few; v_gene: TRBV29-1; CDR3nt: TGCAGCGTGCAGACAGGGCCCTTAAGCCGCGAGCAGTACTTC; CDR3aa: CSVQTGPLSREQYF
d_gene: .; j_gene: TRBJ1-2; abundance: few; v_gene: TRBV5-1; CDR3nt: TGCGCCAGCGGGGTGGCAGGAGGTATAACTAACCATGGCTACACCTTC; CDR3aa: CASGVAGGITNHGYTF
d_gene: .; j_gene: TRBJ1-1; abundance: few; v_gene: TRBV27; CDR3nt: TGTGCCAGCAGTTTTGGGGGGCCGGACACTGAAGCTTTCTTT; CDR3aa: CASSFGGPDTEAFF
d_gene: .; j_gene: TRBJ1-1; abundance: many; v_gene: TRBV20-1; CDR3nt: TGCAGTGCTAGAGCGAGGGAAGGGCTCACTGAAGCTTTCTTT; CDR3aa: CSARAREGLTEAFF
d_gene: .; j_gene: TRBJ2-7; abundance: few; v_gene: TRBV7-9; CDR3nt: TGTGCCAGCAGCATAAGGACAGTCGACGAGCAGTACTTC; CDR3aa: CASSIRTVDEQYF
d_gene: .; j_gene: TRBJ2-5; abundance: many; v_gene: TRBV28; CDR3nt: TGTGCCAGCAGGGCGACCGAGACTAAATTAAAAGAGACCCAGTACTTC; CDR3aa: CASRATETKLKETQYF
d_gene: .; j_gene: TRBJ2-2; abundance: few; v_gene: TRBV14; CDR3nt: TGTGCCAGCAGCCAAGATTGGATTCAGGGTCCCGGGGAGCTGTTTTTT; CDR3aa: CASSQDWIQGPGELFF
d_gene: .; j_gene: TRBJ2-5; abundance: .; v_gene: TRBV20-1; CDR3nt: TGCAGTGCTAGGGAGTCGGGGGAGACCCAGTACTTC; CDR3aa: CSARESGETQYF
d_gene: .; j_gene: TRBJ2-4; abundance: many; v_gene: TRBV28; CDR3nt: TGTGCCAGCAGTTTCTGGCAGGGAGATGGAGACATTCAGTACTTC; CDR3aa: CASSFWQGDGDIQYF
d_gene: .; j_gene: TRBJ1-5; abundance: many; v_gene: TRBV2; CDR3nt: TGTGCCAGCGGCAGGGGTTTCGATCAGCCCCAGCATTTT; CDR3aa: CASGRGFDQPQHF